This T cell receptor beta chain appears in the sequencing data of a study of cytotoxic CD8 clonotypes in ibrutinib-treated CLL. Study-wide findings and caveats: Sampling of sustained-remission and progressing patients occurred at differing times. Public clonotypes, found uncommonly, either contracted or stayed stable on treatment. Before falling back toward baseline at progression, clonality had risen at the time of ibrutinib response. Clonality was higher at baseline than in age-matched healthy donors and tracked circulating CD8+ T-cell counts.

TCRdb's table, derived via immunoSEQ multiplex PCR, lists solely in-frame clones and lacks some. The sample contains about 150,000 clones, about 78% of which appear only once. Germline V gives CDR1 MGHRA, CDR2 YSYEKL. V lost 0 bases and J 7 bases, leaving 13 bases between the germline ends. The CDR3 covers 16 residues. Concerning this clone: As yet, its antigen is unknown.

This rearrangement joins TRBV4-1 to TRBJ1-6; no firm D call. This TCR was sampled from a human donor with chronic lymphocytic leukemia. The sequences come from PBMCs, collected after 24 months of ibrutinib treatment. The CDR3 protein is CASSQELGFGNSPLHF. The CDR3 coding sequence is TGCGCCAGCAGCCAAGAGTTGGGGTTTGGGAATTCACCCCTCCACTTT.